This entry features one TCR beta chain sequence. Its matching antigen is unknown. At one end the junction does not follow the germline gene, possibly because of a read error. Clones were read by immunoSEQ multiplex PCR, and TCRdb kept only the in-frame ones, dropping some. The data hold fewer than 5,000 clones, with 25% to 40% observed a single time. This record belongs to a study of T cells in localized non-small cell lung cancer. Study findings and constraints: Sequencing, confined to only one tumor region, leaves heterogeneity possible. Longer overall survival was associated with a higher density of T cells in the blood.

Source: lung tumor tissue, taken before any cancer treatment. The source of this sequence is a woman aged 35 to 69 with stage II squamous cell lung carcinoma.

The CDR3 sequence: CAISGSAFDEQFF. CDR3 nucleotide sequence: TGTGCCATCAGTGGTTCTGCATTCGATGAGCAGTTCTTC. The gene calls are TRBV6-8 and TRBJ2-1, with D uncertain. The CDR3 loop spans 13 amino acids. Germline-derived CDR1 and CDR2 are MNHGY and SAAAGT.